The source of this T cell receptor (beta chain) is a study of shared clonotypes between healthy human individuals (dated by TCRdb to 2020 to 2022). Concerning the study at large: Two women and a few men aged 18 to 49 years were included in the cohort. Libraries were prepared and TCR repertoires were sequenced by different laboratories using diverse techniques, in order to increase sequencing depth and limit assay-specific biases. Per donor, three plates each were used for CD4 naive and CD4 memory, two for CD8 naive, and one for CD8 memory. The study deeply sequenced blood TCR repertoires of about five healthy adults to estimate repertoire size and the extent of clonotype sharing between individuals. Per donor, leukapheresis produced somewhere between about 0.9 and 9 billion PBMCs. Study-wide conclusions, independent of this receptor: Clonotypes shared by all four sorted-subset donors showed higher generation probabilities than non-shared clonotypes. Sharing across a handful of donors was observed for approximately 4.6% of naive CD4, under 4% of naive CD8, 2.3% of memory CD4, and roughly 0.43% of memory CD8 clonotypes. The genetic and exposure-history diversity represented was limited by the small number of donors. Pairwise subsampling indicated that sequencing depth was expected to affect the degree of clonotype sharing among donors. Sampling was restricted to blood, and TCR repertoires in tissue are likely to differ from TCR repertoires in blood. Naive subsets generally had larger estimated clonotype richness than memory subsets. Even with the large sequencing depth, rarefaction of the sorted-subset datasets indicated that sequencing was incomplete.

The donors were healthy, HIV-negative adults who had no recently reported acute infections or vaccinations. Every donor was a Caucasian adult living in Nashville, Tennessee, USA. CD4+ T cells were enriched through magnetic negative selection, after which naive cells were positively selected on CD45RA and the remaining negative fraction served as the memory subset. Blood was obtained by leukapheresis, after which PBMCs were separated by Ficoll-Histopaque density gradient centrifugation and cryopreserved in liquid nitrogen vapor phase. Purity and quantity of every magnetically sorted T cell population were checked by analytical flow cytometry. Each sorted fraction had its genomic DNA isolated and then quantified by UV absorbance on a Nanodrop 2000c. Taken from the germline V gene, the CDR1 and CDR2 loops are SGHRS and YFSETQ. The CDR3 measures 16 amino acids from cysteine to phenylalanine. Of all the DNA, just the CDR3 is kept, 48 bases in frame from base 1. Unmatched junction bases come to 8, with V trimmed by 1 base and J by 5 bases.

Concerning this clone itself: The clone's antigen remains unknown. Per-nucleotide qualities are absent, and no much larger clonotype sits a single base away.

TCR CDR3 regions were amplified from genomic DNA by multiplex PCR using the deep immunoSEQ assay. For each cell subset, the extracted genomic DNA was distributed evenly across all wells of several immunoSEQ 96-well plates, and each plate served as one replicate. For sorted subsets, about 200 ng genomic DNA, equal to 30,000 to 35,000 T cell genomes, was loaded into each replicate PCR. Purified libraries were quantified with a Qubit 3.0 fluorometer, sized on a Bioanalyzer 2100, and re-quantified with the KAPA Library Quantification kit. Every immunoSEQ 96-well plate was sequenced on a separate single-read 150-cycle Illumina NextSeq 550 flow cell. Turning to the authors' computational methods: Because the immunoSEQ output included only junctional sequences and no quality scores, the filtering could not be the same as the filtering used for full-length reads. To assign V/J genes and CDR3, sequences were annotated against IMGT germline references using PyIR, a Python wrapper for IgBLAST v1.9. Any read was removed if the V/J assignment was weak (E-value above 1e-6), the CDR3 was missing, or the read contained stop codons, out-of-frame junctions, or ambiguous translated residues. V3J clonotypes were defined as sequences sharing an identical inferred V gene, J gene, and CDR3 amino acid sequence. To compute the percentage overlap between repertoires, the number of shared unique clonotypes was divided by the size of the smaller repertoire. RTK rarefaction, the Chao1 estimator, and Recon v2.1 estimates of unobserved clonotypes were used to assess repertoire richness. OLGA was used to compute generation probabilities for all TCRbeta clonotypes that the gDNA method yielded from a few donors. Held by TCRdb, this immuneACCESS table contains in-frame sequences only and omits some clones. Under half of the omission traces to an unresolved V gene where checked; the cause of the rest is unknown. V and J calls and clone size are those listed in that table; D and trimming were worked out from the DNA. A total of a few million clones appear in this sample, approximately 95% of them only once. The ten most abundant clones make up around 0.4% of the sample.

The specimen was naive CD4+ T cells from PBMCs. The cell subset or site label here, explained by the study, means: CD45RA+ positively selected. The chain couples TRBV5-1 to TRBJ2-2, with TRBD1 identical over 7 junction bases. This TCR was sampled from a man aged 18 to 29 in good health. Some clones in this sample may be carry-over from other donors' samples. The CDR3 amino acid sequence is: CASSLMGPGGTGELFF. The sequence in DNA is TGCGCCAGCAGCTTGATGGGACCAGGGGGAACCGGGGAGCTGTTTTTT.